The 6 T cell receptor beta chains given below trace back to one sample, sequenced in a study of blood T cell repertoires in COVID-19. The data were produced by immunoSEQ multiplex PCR, yet TCRdb's version contains in-frame clones alone and is incomplete. This table holds some 380,000 clones, 90% found once. Material: peripheral blood. The receptors were sampled from a man aged 18 to 29 with active or convalescent COVID-19.

The V gene is TRBV7-3, the J gene TRBJ1-1, with TRBD1 as a possible D gene (6 bases). V lost 5 bases and J 6 bases, leaving 13 bases between the germline ends. The CDR3 is 13 residues long. Germline assignment: CDR1 SGHTA and CDR2 FQGTGA. The CDR3 loop reads CASSPNRAAEAFF. The CDR3 nucleotides are TGTGCCAGCAGCCCTAACAGGGCCGCTGAAGCTTTCTTT.

This chain uses TRBV27 with TRBJ1-2; a possible D gene is TRBD1 (6 bases). Germline CDR1 and CDR2: MNHEY and SMNVEV (reference sequence). This CDR3 has 13 amino acids. The V and J ends lost 5 bases and 2 bases respectively, with 9 bases between them. CDR3 in amino acids: CASSKTGNYGYTF. Here the CDR3 DNA reads TGTGCCAGCAGTAAGACAGGAAACTATGGCTACACCTTC.

V usage is TRBV19 and J usage is TRBJ2-5; 9 bases line up with TRBD1. The V gene end was trimmed by 9 bases and the J gene end by 2 bases; junction bases not matched to a gene: 4. CDR1 and CDR2 (germline): LNHDA, SQIVND (reference sequence). This CDR3 comprises 13 residues. DNA for the CDR3: TGTGCCAGCTTGGGACAGGGACAAGAGACCCAGTACTTC. It specifies CASLGQGQETQYF.

Concerning this clone itself: Germline and junction disagree at one end, which may indicate a read error. The chain combines TRBV7-7 with TRBJ2-1, with D perhaps matching TRBD2 (5 bases). CDR1 and CDR2 (germline): SSHAT, FNYEAQ (reference sequence). The CDR3 length is 17 residues. CDR3 DNA sequence: TGTGCTAGCAGCGAATTACCCAGTGGGAGCATATACAATGAGCAGTTCTTC. This encodes CASSELPSGSIYNEQFF. The complete variable domain, with remaining parts taken from reference TRBV7-7 and TRBJ2-1, reads GAGVSQSPRYKVTKRGQDVTLRCDPISSHATLYWYQQALGQGPEFLTYFNYEAQPDKSGLPSDRFSAERPEGSISTLTIQRTEQRDSAMYRCASSELPSGSIYNEQFFGPGTRLTVL.

The DNA of the CDR3 is TGCGCCAGCAGCCAGATGGGCTACAGGGAATGGACCCAGGAAAAACTGTTTTTT. Translated: CASSQMGYREWTQEKLFF. The chain joins TRBV4-3 to TRBJ1-4; tentatively, D is TRBD1 (6 bases). With 3 bases removed from V and 8 bases from J, the gap between germline ends came to 25 bases. CDR3 length: 18 amino acids. Germline V lookup: CDR1 LGHNA, CDR2 YSLEER.

J is TRBJ2-3 and V is TRBV7-3; 7 bases fit TRBD2. Per the germline V gene, CDR1 is SGHTA and CDR2 is FQGTGA. V lost 5 bases, J lost 5 bases, and 10 bases stayed unmatched. CDR3 length: 15 amino acids. The DNA for the CDR3 is TGTGCCAGCAGCCCGAATGCGGGGGTCGGAGATACGCAGTATTTT. Protein sequence: CASSPNAGVGDTQYF. The full variable domain, with the rest looked up from reference TRBV7-3 and TRBJ2-3, is GAGVSQTPSNKVTEKGKYVELRCDPISGHTALYWYRQSLGQGPEFLIYFQGTGAADDSGLPNDRFFAVRPEGSVSTLKIQRTERGDSAVYLCASSPNAGVGDTQYFGPGTRLTVL.